The subject of this entry is one T cell receptor beta chain. The beta constant-region primer was an equimolar mix of two oligonucleotides covering TRBC1 and TRBC2. From the UMI-ligation and nested PCR reads, TCRdb called clonotypes with MiXCR, one entry per CDR3 protein. Among approximately 140,000 distinct CDR3 sequences, about 15% were seen once, and the ten largest hold roughly 0.13%. After CD4 positive bead selection, the CD4-negative fraction gave CD8 T cells. This record comes from a study of naive and memory T cell subsets. This CDR3 has 16 residues. Unmatched junction bases numbered 5, after V lost 3 bases and J lost 7 bases. CDR1 is SGHTA and CDR2 is FQGNSA in the germline V gene.

Sequences were obtained from naive CD4+ T cells from blood. This receptor was obtained from a human donor in good health. The chain uses TRBV7-2 and TRBJ2-1; 14 bases are shared with TRBD2. This CDR3 reads CASSFRGTSGSNEQFF. The DNA of the CDR3 is TGTGCCAGCAGCTTCCGCGGGACTAGCGGGAGTAATGAGCAGTTCTTC. The entire variable domain, with the rest obtained from reference TRBV7-2 and TRBJ2-1, is as follows: GAGVSQSPSNKVTEKGKDVELRCDPISGHTALYWYRQSLGQGLEFLIYFQGNSAPDKSGLPSDRFSAERTGGSVSTLTIQRTQQEDSAVYLCASSFRGTSGSNEQFFGPGTRLTVL.